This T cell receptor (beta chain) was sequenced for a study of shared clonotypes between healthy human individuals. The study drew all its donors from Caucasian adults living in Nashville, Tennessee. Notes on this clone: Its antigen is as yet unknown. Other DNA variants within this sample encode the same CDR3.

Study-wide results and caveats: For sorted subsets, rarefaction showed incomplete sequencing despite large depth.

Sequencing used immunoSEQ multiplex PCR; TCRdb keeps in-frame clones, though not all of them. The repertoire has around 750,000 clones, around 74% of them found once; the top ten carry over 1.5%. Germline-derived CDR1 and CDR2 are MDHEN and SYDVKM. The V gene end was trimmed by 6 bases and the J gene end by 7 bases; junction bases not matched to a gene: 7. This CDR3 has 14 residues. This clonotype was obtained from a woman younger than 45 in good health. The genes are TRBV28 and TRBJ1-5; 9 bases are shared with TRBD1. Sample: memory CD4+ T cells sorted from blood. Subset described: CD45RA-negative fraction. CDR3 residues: CASRAGQGGQPQHF. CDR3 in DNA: TGTGCCAGCAGAGCGGGACAGGGAGGACAGCCCCAGCATTTT. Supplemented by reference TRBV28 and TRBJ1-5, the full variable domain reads DVKVTQSSRYLVKRTGEKVFLECVQDMDHENMFWYRQDPGLGLRLIYFSYDVKMKEKGDIPEGYSVSREKKERFSLILESASTNQTSMYLCASRAGQGGQPQHFGDGTRLSIL.